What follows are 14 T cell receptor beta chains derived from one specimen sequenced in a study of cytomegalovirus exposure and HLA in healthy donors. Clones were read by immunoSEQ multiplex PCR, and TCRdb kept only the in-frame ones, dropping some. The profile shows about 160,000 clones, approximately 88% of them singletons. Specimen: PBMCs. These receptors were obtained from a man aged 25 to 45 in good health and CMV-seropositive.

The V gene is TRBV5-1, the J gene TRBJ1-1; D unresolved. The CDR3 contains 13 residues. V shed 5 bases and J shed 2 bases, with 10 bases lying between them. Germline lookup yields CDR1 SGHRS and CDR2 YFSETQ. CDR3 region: CASSKGDNTEAFF. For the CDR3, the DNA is TGCGCCAGCAGTAAGGGAGATAACACTGAAGCTTTCTTT. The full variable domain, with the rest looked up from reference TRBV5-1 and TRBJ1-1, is KAGVTQTPRYLIKTRGQQVTLSCSPISGHRSVSWYQQTPGQGLQFLFEYFSETQRNKGNFPGRFSGRQFSNSRSEMNVSTLELGDSALYLCASSKGDNTEAFFGQGTRLTVV.

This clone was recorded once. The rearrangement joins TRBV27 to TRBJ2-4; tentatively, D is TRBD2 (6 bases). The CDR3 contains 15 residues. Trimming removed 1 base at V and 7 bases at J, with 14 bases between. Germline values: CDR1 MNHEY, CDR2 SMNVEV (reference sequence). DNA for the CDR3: TGTGCCAGCAGTTTATTAGGGTCGGGGGTCAACATTCAGTACTTC. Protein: CASSLLGSGVNIQYF.

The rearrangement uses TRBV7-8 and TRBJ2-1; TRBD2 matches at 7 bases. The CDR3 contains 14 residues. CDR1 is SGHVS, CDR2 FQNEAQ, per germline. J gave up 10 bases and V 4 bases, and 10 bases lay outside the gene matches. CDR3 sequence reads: CASSYTSAFLEQFF. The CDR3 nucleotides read TGTGCCAGCAGCTATACTAGCGCTTTTCTCGAGCAGTTCTTC.

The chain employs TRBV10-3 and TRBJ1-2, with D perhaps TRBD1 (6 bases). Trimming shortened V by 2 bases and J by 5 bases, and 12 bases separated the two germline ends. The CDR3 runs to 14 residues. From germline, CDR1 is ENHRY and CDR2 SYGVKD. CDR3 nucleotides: TGTGCCATCAGTGAGAATGGGGGCCGGTATGGCTACACCTTC. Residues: CAISENGGRYGYTF.

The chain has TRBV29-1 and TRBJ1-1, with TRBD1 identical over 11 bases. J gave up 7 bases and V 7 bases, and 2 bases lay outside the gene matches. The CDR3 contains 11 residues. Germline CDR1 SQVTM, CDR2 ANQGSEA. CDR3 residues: CSGGTGGEAFF. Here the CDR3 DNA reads TGCAGCGGTGGGACAGGGGGTGAAGCTTTCTTT.

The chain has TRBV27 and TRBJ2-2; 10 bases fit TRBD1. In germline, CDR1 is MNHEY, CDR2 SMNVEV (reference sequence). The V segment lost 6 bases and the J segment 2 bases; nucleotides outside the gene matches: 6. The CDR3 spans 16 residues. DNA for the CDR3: TGTGCCAGCAGGCTTAGACAGGGGGCCAACACCGGGGAGCTGTTTTTT. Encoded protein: CASRLRQGANTGELFF.

CDR3 nucleotide sequence: TGTGCCAGCAGTTTGGGGACAGGCTATAACTATGGCTACACCTTC. Translated, it gives CASSLGTGYNYGYTF. The rearrangement uses TRBV28 and TRBJ1-2, with 8 bases aligning to TRBD1. Losses at the gene ends were 3 bases for V and 1 base for J; bases not matched to a gene: 4. CDR1 and CDR2 (germline): MDHEN, SYDVKM. This CDR3 has 15 residues.

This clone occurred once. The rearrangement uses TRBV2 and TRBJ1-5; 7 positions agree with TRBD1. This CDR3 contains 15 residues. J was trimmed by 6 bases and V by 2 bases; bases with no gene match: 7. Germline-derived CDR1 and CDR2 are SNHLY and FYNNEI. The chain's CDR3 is CASSESRGHGQPQHF. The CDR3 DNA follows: TGTGCCAGCAGTGAATCGAGGGGGCATGGTCAGCCCCAGCATTTT.

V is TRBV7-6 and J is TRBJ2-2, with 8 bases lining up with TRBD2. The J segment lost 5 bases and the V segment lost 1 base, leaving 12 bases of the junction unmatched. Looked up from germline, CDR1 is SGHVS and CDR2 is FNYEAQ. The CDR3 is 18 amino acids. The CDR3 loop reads CASSLDPGGGMVTGELFF. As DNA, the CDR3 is TGTGCCAGCAGCTTAGACCCGGGAGGGGGAATGGTTACCGGGGAGCTGTTTTTT.

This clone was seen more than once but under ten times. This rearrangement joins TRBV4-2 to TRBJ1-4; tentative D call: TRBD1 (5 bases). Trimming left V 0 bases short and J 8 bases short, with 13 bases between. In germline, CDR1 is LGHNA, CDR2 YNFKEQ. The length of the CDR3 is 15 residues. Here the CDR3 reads CASSQDAGTDEKLFF. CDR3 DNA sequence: TGTGCCAGCAGCCAAGATGCGGGGACGGACGAAAAACTGTTTTTT.

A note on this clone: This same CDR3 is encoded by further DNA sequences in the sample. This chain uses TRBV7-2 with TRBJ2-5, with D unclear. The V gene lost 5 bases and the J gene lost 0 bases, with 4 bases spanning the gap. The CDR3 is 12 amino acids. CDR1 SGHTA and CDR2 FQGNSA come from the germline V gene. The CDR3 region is CASSPYQETQYF. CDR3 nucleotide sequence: TGTGCCAGCAGCCCCTACCAAGAGACCCAGTACTTC.

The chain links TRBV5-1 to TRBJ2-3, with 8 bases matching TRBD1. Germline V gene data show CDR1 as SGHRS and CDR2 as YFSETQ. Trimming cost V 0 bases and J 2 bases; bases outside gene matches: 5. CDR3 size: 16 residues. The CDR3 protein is CASSLGDRPDTDTQYF. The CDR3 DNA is TGCGCCAGCAGCTTGGGGGACAGGCCCGACACAGATACGCAGTATTTT.

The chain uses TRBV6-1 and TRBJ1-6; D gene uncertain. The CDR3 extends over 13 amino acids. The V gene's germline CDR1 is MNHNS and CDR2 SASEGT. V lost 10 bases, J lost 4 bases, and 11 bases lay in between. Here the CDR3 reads CATRTEYNSPLHF. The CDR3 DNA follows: TGTGCCACCAGGACGGAGTATAATTCACCCCTCCACTTT.

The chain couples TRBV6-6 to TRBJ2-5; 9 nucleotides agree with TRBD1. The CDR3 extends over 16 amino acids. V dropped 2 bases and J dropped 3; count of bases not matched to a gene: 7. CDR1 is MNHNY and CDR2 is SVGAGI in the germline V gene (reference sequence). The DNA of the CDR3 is TGTGCCAGCAGTTACGAGACAGGGGGAAGTAAAGAGACCCAGTACTTC. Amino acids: CASSYETGGSKETQYF.